What follows are 26 T cell receptor beta chains derived from one specimen sequenced in a study of shared clonotypes between healthy human individuals. Sequencing used immunoSEQ multiplex PCR; TCRdb keeps in-frame clones, though not all of them. This sample has millions of clones, with about 92% found just once. Sequencing was carried out using naive CD4+ T cells sorted from blood. Subset: CD45RA+ positively selected. The receptors were gathered from a man between 18 and 29 years old in good health.

Remarks on this clone: The sample holds other DNA sequences that translate to the same CDR3. V is TRBV30 and J is TRBJ2-1; weak D call: TRBD2 (6 bases). Trimming took off 0 bases at V and 1 base at J, with 7 bases between the two ends. Germline CDR1 reads GTSNPN; CDR2 reads SVGIG (reference sequence). There are 14 residues in the CDR3. The CDR3 DNA follows: TGTGCCTGGAGTGTGGGAGGATCCTACAATGAGCAGTTCTTC. Translation: CAWSVGGSYNEQFF. The full variable domain, its missing parts supplied by reference TRBV30 and TRBJ2-1, is SQTIHQWPATLVQPVGSPLSLECTVEGTSNPNLYWYRQAAGRGLQLLFYSVGIGQISSEVPQNLSASRPQDRQFILSSKKLLLSDSGFYLCAWSVGGSYNEQFFGPGTRLTVL.

The chain employs TRBV6-6 and TRBJ2-1; D perhaps matches TRBD2 (6 bases). CDR1 and CDR2 from the germline V gene are MNHNY and SVGAGI (reference sequence). The CDR3 consists of 16 residues. The V gene lost 2 bases and the J gene lost 4 bases, with 15 bases spanning the gap. For the CDR3, the DNA is TGTGCCAGCAGTTACCCGCTGGGGGGTAGGTACAATGAGCAGTTCTTC. Translation: CASSYPLGGRYNEQFF.

V usage is TRBV18 and J usage is TRBJ1-2; weak D call: TRBD1 (5 bases). Germline V gives CDR1 KGHSH, CDR2 LQKENI. Trimming took off 1 base at V and 1 base at J, with 16 bases between the two ends. The CDR3 runs to 17 residues. This chain's CDR3 is CASSPQGTDQLNYGYTF. In nucleotides, the CDR3 is TGTGCCAGCTCACCACAAGGGACTGACCAGCTTAACTATGGCTACACCTTC.

Turning to this clone: This sample also contains other DNA sequences that code for the same CDR3. The V gene is TRBV6-5, the J gene TRBJ2-7, with 9 bases that match TRBD2. CDR1 and CDR2 from the germline V gene are MNHEY and SVGAGI. This CDR3 has 14 amino acids. The V gene end was trimmed by 0 bases and the J gene end by 5 bases; junction bases not matched to a gene: 2. The DNA for the CDR3 is TGTGCCAGCAGTTACTCGCGGGGGGGGAACGAGCAGTACTTC. This translates into CASSYSRGGNEQYF.

A remark on this clone: One junction end does not reproduce the germline sequence, and a read error may be involved. The J gene is TRBJ2-5, the V gene TRBV2, with TRBD1 identical over 11 bases. Germline loops: CDR1 SNHLY, CDR2 FYNNEI. The CDR3 totals 18 residues. The CDR3 region is CASSEGGGTGGFQETQYF. In DNA form, the CDR3 reads TGTGCCAGCAGCGAAGGGGGCGGGACAGGGGGATTTCAAGAGACCCAGTACTTC.

The chain employs TRBV7-9 and TRBJ2-7; 8 bases agree with TRBD2. The germline CDR1 and CDR2 sequences are SEHNR and FQNEAQ (reference sequence). The CDR3 spans 14 residues. V was clipped by 5 bases and J by 3 bases; unmatched bases: 6. Written as DNA, the CDR3 is TGTGCCAGCAGCCGCCGGGGGGGCGTCTACGAGCAGTACTTC. This translates into CASSRRGGVYEQYF.

The CDR3 reads CASSPPRQGAGDIQYF. CDR3 sequence (DNA): TGTGCCAGCTCACCACCGAGACAGGGGGCTGGAGACATTCAGTACTTC. The rearrangement links TRBV18 to TRBJ2-4; the match to TRBD1 covers 10 bases. Per germline, CDR1 KGHSH and CDR2 LQKENI. With V trimmed by 0 bases and J by 8 bases, 7 bases remained unmatched. CDR3 length: 16 amino acids.

This clone has only one observation. The chain recombines TRBV4-3 with TRBJ2-6; 8 bases map to TRBD1. The CDR3 runs 19 residues. The germline CDR1 and CDR2 sequences are LGHNA and YSLEER. After removal of 6 bases from V and 0 bases from J, the junction contained 13 bases not matched to a gene. The CDR3 coding sequence is TGCGCCAGCAGTCAGATCGGGGGACAGGCCAACTCTGGGGCCAACGTCCTGACTTTC. Encoded protein: CASSQIGGQANSGANVLTF.

V usage is TRBV7-8 and J usage is TRBJ1-5; no reliable D call. The V and J ends lost 2 bases and 0 bases respectively, with 5 bases between them. Germline CDR1 reads SGHVS; CDR2 reads FQNEAQ. The CDR3 length is 14 residues. The CDR3 is CASSLQHSNQPQHF. For the CDR3, the DNA is TGTGCCAGCAGCTTACAACATAGCAATCAGCCCCAGCATTTT.

The genes are TRBV11-2 and TRBJ2-7, with D uncertain. Trimming cost V 2 bases and J 7 bases, with 18 bases left between them. The CDR3 covers 15 residues. Looked up from germline, CDR1 is SGHAT and CDR2 is FQNNGV. CDR3 bases: TGTGCCAGCAGCTTATCGCAGGCCCCAAGGTGGGAGCAGTACTTC. It encodes CASSLSQAPRWEQYF. Full variable domain (outside the CDR3, taken from reference TRBV11-2 and TRBJ2-7): EAGVAQSPRYKIIEKRQSVAFWCNPISGHATLYWYQQILGQGPKLLIQFQNNGVVDDSQLPKDRFSAERLKGVDSTLKIQPAKLEDSAVYLCASSLSQAPRWEQYFGPGTRLTVT.

This chain connects TRBV18 to TRBJ1-2; no reliable D call. V was cut by 2 bases and J by 6 bases, with 10 bases left in between. Germline V CDR1 and CDR2: KGHSH, LQKENI. The CDR3 sequence is 13 residues long. The CDR3: CASSPNKENGYTF. The CDR3 DNA reads TGTGCCAGCTCACCAAATAAGGAAAATGGCTACACCTTC.

The J gene is TRBJ2-7, the V gene TRBV6-4; 10 bases are shared with TRBD2. Germline V CDR1 and CDR2: MRHNA, SNTAGT. The CDR3 length is 13 residues. With V trimmed by 7 bases and J by 4 bases, 4 bases remained unmatched. Here the CDR3 reads CASIAGGLYEQYF. Written as DNA, the CDR3 is TGTGCCAGCATAGCGGGAGGACTGTACGAGCAGTACTTC.

The chain recombines TRBV19 with TRBJ1-6; 11 nucleotides line up with TRBD1. The germline V gene encodes CDR1 LNHDA and CDR2 SQIVND (reference sequence). V shed 5 bases, J shed 7 bases, and the junction held 4 bases outside the gene matches. CDR3 length equals 15 residues. Here the CDR3 reads CASSLDRGRNSPLHF. The CDR3 DNA reads as TGTGCCAGTAGTTTGGACAGGGGGCGGAATTCACCCCTCCACTTT.

This chain connects TRBV2 to TRBJ2-3; 10 bases align to TRBD1. Losses at the gene ends were 6 bases for V and 2 bases for J; bases not matched to a gene: 5. Germline CDR1 and CDR2: SNHLY and FYNNEI. The CDR3 runs to 15 residues. DNA of the CDR3: TGTGCCAGCAGCCCCGGGACAGGGGCCACAGATACGCAGTATTTT. Translating it yields CASSPGTGATDTQYF.

This clone was counted only a few times. The chain is built from TRBV5-1 and TRBJ1-1; the match to TRBD1 covers 7 bases. CDR3 size: 12 residues. J gave up 10 bases and V 3 bases, and 6 bases lay outside the gene matches. The V gene's germline CDR1 is SGHRS and CDR2 YFSETQ. The chain's CDR3 is CASSSGQKPAFF. CDR3 coding DNA: TGCGCCAGCAGCTCGGGACAGAAACCAGCTTTCTTT.

About this clone: Other nucleotide sequences in the sample specify the same CDR3. V gene TRBV10-3 combines with J gene TRBJ2-3; no clear D gene. CDR3 length: 12 amino acids. The germline V and J ends were trimmed by 8 bases and 3 bases, with 9 bases remaining between them. Germline assignment: CDR1 ENHRY and CDR2 SYGVKD. CDR3 in amino acids: CAIRTATDTQYF. DNA of the CDR3: TGTGCCATCCGAACAGCGACAGATACGCAGTATTTT.

The chain combines TRBV10-3 with TRBJ2-5; TRBD1 aligns across 11 bases. Trimming at V came to 2 bases and at J to 9 bases, leaving 5 bases not matched to a gene. The CDR3 loop spans 14 amino acids. Germline V CDR1 and CDR2: ENHRY, SYGVKD. The CDR3 sequence is CAISEGDRGESQYF. The CDR3 DNA reads as TGTGCCATCAGTGAGGGGGACAGGGGGGAGTCCCAGTACTTC.

This sequence joins TRBV30 and TRBJ2-7, with 7 bases that match TRBD2. The CDR3 consists of 12 residues. V lost 2 bases, J lost 9 bases, and 7 bases stayed unmatched. Germline lookup yields CDR1 GTSNPN and CDR2 SVGIG (reference sequence). The CDR3 DNA sequence: TGTGCCTGGAGTCGGGCGGGAGATGGGCAGTACTTC. Translating it yields CAWSRAGDGQYF.

Concerning this clone itself: A junction boundary mismatches the germline segment, possibly from a read error. In DNA, the CDR3 is TGTGCTAGCAGGCCACTAGCGGGGAGCCAAGAGACCCAGTACTTC. Amino acids: CASRPLAGSQETQYF. The V gene is TRBV7-7, the J gene TRBJ2-5; 10 nucleotides line up with TRBD2. The germline gives CDR1 SSHAT, CDR2 FNYEAQ (reference sequence). This CDR3 region has 15 residues.

The chain has TRBV11-2 and TRBJ1-2; D might be TRBD1 (5 bases). Germline V gives CDR1 SGHAT, CDR2 FQNNGV. CDR3 length equals 15 residues. V lost 0 bases, J lost 4 bases, and 12 bases lay in between. The DNA for the CDR3 is TGTGCCAGCAGCTTAGACAGAGCAGGGCTCTATGGCTACACCTTC. It is translated as CASSLDRAGLYGYTF.

The chain is built from TRBV2 and TRBJ1-2, with D perhaps matching TRBD1 (6 bases). This CDR3 has 13 amino acids. Germline CDR1 SNHLY, CDR2 FYNNEI. Trimming shortened V by 4 bases and J by 4 bases, and 10 bases separated the two germline ends. The CDR3 is CASSGTEFYGYTF. DNA of the CDR3: TGTGCCAGCAGTGGGACAGAGTTCTATGGCTACACCTTC.

The CDR3 region is CASSLWDREGNEQFF. The CDR3 DNA sequence: TGCGCCAGCAGCTTGTGGGACAGGGAGGGCAATGAGCAGTTCTTC. The chain employs TRBV5-1 and TRBJ2-1, with 9 nucleotides matching TRBD1. V lost 1 base, J lost 6 bases, and 5 bases stayed unmatched. From germline, CDR1 is SGHRS and CDR2 YFSETQ. This CDR3 spans 15 amino acids.

The rearrangement uses TRBV5-1 and TRBJ2-1; TRBD2 aligns across 16 bases. Germline-derived CDR1 and CDR2 are SGHRS and YFSETQ. The trim removed 5 bases at V and 6 bases at J, leaving 8 bases unmatched. This CDR3 contains 17 residues. The DNA for the CDR3 is TGCGCCAGCAGGCCGGGACTAGCGGGAGGGTCCCCCAATGAGCAGTTCTTC. This sequence encodes CASRPGLAGGSPNEQFF.

This chain joins TRBV6-5 and TRBJ2-7; 7 positions match TRBD1. The junction had 8 bases not matched to a gene; V was cut back by 7 bases and J by 2 bases. This CDR3 is 14 amino acids long. Germline V gene sequence: CDR1 MNHEY, CDR2 SVGAGI. The CDR3 sequence is CASTPIDRAYEQYF. Written as DNA, the CDR3 is TGTGCCAGCACCCCCATCGACAGGGCCTACGAGCAGTACTTC.

This chain joins TRBV2 and TRBJ2-2, with 8 bases fitting TRBD2. V lost 8 bases, J lost 4 bases, and 6 bases stayed unmatched. The CDR3 runs to 14 residues. The V gene's germline CDR1 is SNHLY and CDR2 FYNNEI. CDR3 DNA sequence: TGTGCCAGCTCCACACGGGGGGGCACCGGGGAGCTGTTTTTT. It is translated as CASSTRGGTGELFF.

A note on this clone: The same CDR3 can be traced to other DNA sequences in this sample. The chain carries TRBV6-5 and TRBJ1-3; D not certain. Germline CDR1 reads MNHEY; CDR2 reads SVGAGI. The V and J ends lost 0 bases and 0 bases respectively, with 9 bases between them. The CDR3 spans 16 residues. This chain's CDR3 is CASSYSRQHSGNTIYF. CDR3 in DNA: TGTGCCAGCAGTTACTCAAGGCAACACTCTGGAAACACCATATATTTT.